These 11 T cell receptor beta chains were sequenced from one sample in a study of human versus mouse CDR3 diversity and MHC coevolution. This table comes from immunoSEQ multiplex PCR, and its TCRdb copy is limited to in-frame clones, with some not included. The sample has tens of thousands of clones; around 94% are singletons. Sequenced: naive CD4+ T cells from blood. The subset: CD45RO-negative CD62L-positive naive CD4 T cells. Source of these receptors: a person aged 55 to 69 in good health.

This sequence joins TRBV5-1 and TRBJ2-7, with D possibly TRBD1 on 5 matching bases. The ends were cut back, 4 bases at V and 0 bases at J, with 17 bases in the middle. In germline, CDR1 is SGHRS, CDR2 YFSETQ. This CDR3 comprises 16 residues. CDR3 coding DNA: TGCGCCAGCAGCCCCGAGTGGGGCCTAAGCTCCTACGAGCAGTACTTC. It is translated as CASSPEWGLSSYEQYF. Drawing the rest from reference TRBV5-1 and TRBJ2-7, the complete variable domain is KAGVTQTPRYLIKTRGQQVTLSCSPISGHRSVSWYQQTPGQGLQFLFEYFSETQRNKGNFPGRFSGRQFSNSRSEMNVSTLELGDSALYLCASSPEWGLSSYEQYFGPGTRLTVT.

The rearrangement links TRBV5-1 to TRBJ2-5; D is possibly TRBD1 (5 bases). The J call may be incorrect, as the DNA end agrees better with TRBJ2-7. CDR3 length equals 18 residues. Germline assignment: CDR1 SGHRS and CDR2 YFSETQ. The CDR3 nucleotides are TGCGCCAGCAGCTTGACTGGAAAAGGGGCTGACAGCTCCTACGAGCAGTACTTC. Encoded protein: CASSLTGKGADSSYEQYF.

This clone was detected only once. This chain joins TRBV11-2 and TRBJ2-4, with 10 bases fitting TRBD2. Germline lookup yields CDR1 SGHAT and CDR2 FQNNGV. The V gene end was trimmed by 2 bases and the J gene end by 6 bases; junction bases not matched to a gene: 4. The CDR3 loop spans 15 amino acids. The CDR3, as DNA: TGTGCCAGCAGCTTAAGCGGGAGGGCCTCAAACATTCAGTACTTC. Its translation is CASSLSGRASNIQYF. Variable domain in full (rest from reference TRBV11-2 and TRBJ2-4): EAGVAQSPRYKIIEKRQSVAFWCNPISGHATLYWYQQILGQGPKLLIQFQNNGVVDDSQLPKDRFSAERLKGVDSTLKIQPAKLEDSAVYLCASSLSGRASNIQYFGAGTRLSVL.

V usage is TRBV29-1 and J usage is TRBJ1-1; 7 bases map to TRBD1. Per germline, CDR1 SQVTM and CDR2 ANQGSEA. CDR3 length equals 12 residues. J gave up 7 bases and V 6 bases, and 8 bases lay outside the gene matches. The CDR3 sequence is CSVAGGSGEAFF. The CDR3 region has the DNA TGCAGCGTCGCAGGGGGATCAGGTGAAGCTTTCTTT.

The CDR3 region is CASRTESNTGELFF. The CDR3, as DNA: TGCGCCAGCAGGACTGAATCGAACACCGGGGAGCTGTTTTTT. This chain connects TRBV10-2 to TRBJ2-2; no clear D. The germline V gene has CDR1 WSHSY and CDR2 SAAADI. This CDR3 spans 14 amino acids. V was pared by 6 bases and J by 0 bases, with 8 bases between.

CDR3 DNA: TGTGCCAGCAGTTTGAGGGCGGATGGCTACACCTTC. It translates to CASSLRADGYTF. The genes are TRBV28 and TRBJ1-2, with D uncertain. V was shortened by 3 bases and J by 6 bases, with 8 bases between the two germline ends. The germline V gene has CDR1 MDHEN and CDR2 SYDVKM. The CDR3 is 12 residues long.

The chain couples TRBV6-1 to TRBJ1-1; TRBD1 aligns across 7 bases. Germline trimming cut 1 base from V and 11 bases from J; bases unmatched to any gene: 13. Germline V CDR1 and CDR2: MNHNS, SASEGT. CDR3 length: 15 amino acids. The CDR3 nucleotides read TGTGCCAGCAGTGAAGGAAGGGGGCTGCCCCAAGGGGCTTTCTTT. Its protein product is CASSEGRGLPQGAFF.

The V call is TRBV4-1, the J call TRBJ1-4, with D maybe TRBD1 (6 bases). The CDR3 sequence is 17 residues long. Trimming removed 1 base at V and 8 bases at J, with 20 bases between. The germline gives CDR1 MGHRA, CDR2 YSYEKL. CDR3: CASSQGPHRESSEKLFF. In DNA, the CDR3 is TGCGCCAGCAGCCAAGGCCCCCACAGGGAGAGTAGCGAAAAACTGTTTTTT.

The CDR3 sequence is CASSLDRGYEQYF. The CDR3 DNA reads as TGCGCCAGCAGCTTAGACAGGGGCTACGAGCAGTACTTC. This rearrangement joins TRBV5-1 to TRBJ2-7, with TRBD1 matching 8 bases. Germline lookup yields CDR1 SGHRS and CDR2 YFSETQ. This CDR3 has 13 residues. V trimming: 2 bases; J trimming: 3 bases; junction bases outside the gene matches: 1.

This clone was observed once. The J gene is TRBJ1-5, the V gene TRBV6-5; 7 bases are a match to TRBD1. Trimming removed 5 bases from V and 0 bases from J; junction bases left unmatched: 4. The CDR3 runs 15 residues. Germline loops: CDR1 MNHEY, CDR2 SVGAGI. The chain's CDR3 is CASSPGQASNQPQHF. The CDR3 nucleotides read TGTGCCAGCAGTCCCGGACAGGCTAGCAATCAGCCCCAGCATTTT.

The genes are TRBV6-1 and TRBJ2-7, with 8 bases fitting TRBD1. Germline CDR1 and CDR2: MNHNS and SASEGT. CDR3 length: 12 residues. V lost 9 bases and J lost 2; bases outside the gene matches: 3. CDR3 sequence: CASSGGTYEQYF. The DNA of the CDR3 is TGTGCCAGTTCAGGGGGCACCTACGAGCAGTACTTC.